A selection of T cell receptor beta chains follows, all from one sample in a study of identical twins. TCRdb independently ran MiXCR on the 5' RACE reads; one entry per CDR3 protein. The table lists approximately 260,000 distinct CDR3 sequences, about 9% of them singletons. This same sample was also part of a study on yellow fever vaccine responses in identical twins.

The specimen was CD8+ T cells sorted from blood. All receptors come from a young woman in good health. Both conserved end residues are part of each CDR3. Size is stated for part of the rows, as once, few or many counts, or as a class when the clone is expanded.

abundance: NA
v_gene: TRBV20-1
CDR3aa: CSAADRSYEQYF

abundance: NA
v_gene: TRBV3-1
CDR3aa: CASSQGTLDEQYF

abundance: NA
v_gene: TRBV9
CDR3aa: CASSKLSGSSTDTQYF

abundance: few
v_gene: TRBV4-2
CDR3aa: CASSQRGGWGYTF

abundance: few
v_gene: TRBV5-1
CDR3aa: CASSLEGREETQYF

abundance: NA
v_gene: TRBV7-3
CDR3aa: CASSLIGTFSDTQYF

abundance: many
v_gene: TRBV7-9
CDR3aa: CASSLVETPETQYF

abundance: few
v_gene: TRBV4-3
CDR3aa: CASSQGLAGNYEQYF

abundance: few
v_gene: TRBV7-6
CDR3aa: CASSLAVAYEQYF

abundance: few
v_gene: TRBV11-2
CDR3aa: CASSLGTSGGVSYNEQFF

abundance: NA
v_gene: TRBV6-4
CDR3aa: CASSELAGGPFDTQYF

abundance: few
v_gene: TRBV9
CDR3aa: CASSPGGSASSYEQYF

abundance: few
v_gene: TRBV5-1
CDR3aa: CASSLSEGPRRGGEQFF

abundance: NA
v_gene: TRBV11-2
CDR3aa: CASSFGTGIHEQYF

abundance: few
v_gene: TRBV6-2/TRBV6-3
CDR3aa: CASSYSTGYGYTF

abundance: many
v_gene: TRBV6-1
CDR3aa: CASSGGDSPGYEQYF

abundance: few
v_gene: TRBV27
CDR3aa: CASSLRRAEGYNEQFF